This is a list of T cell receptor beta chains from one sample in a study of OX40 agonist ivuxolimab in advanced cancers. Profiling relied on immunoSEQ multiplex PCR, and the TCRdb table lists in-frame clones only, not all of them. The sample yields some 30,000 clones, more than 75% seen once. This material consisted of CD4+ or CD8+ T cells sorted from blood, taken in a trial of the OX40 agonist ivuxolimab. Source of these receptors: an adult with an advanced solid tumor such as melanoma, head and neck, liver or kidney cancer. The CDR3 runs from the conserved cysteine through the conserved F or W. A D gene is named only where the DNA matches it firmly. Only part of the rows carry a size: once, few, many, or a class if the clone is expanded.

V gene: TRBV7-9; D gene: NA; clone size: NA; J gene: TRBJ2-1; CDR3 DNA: TGTGCCAGCAGCACGGGTTGGGAAAGCTATGAGCAGTTCTTC; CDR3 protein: CASSTGWESYEQFF
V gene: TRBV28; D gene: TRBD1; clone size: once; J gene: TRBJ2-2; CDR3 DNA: TGTGCCAGCAAGGGGACAGGGGACACCGGGGAGCTGTTTTTT; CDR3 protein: CASKGTGDTGELFF
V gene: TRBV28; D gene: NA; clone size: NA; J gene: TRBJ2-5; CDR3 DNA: TGTGCCAGCAGTTCGGGGGCCTACCAAGAGACCCAGTACTTC; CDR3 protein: CASSSGAYQETQYF
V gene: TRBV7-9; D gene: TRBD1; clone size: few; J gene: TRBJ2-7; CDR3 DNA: TGTGCCAGCAGCTTAGTGGGGACAGGGGGCTGGTACGAGCAGTACTTC; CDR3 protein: CASSLVGTGGWYEQYF
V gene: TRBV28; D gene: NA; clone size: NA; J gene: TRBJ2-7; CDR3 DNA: TGTGCCAGCAGTTTGGGGTACGGGGTGAGCTCCTACGAGCAGTACTTC; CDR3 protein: CASSLGYGVSSYEQYF
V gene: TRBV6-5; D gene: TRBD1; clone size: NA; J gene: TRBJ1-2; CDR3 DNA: TGTGCCAGCAGCCGGGCCGGGACAGGCGACTATGGCTACACCTTC; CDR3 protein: CASSRAGTGDYGYTF
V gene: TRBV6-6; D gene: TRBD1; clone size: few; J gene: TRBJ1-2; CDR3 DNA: TGTGCCAGCAGCGACCAGACAGGGCACTATGGCTACACCTTC; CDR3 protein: CASSDQTGHYGYTF
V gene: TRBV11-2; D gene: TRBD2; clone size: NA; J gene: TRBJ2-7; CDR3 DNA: TGTGCCAGCTCTAGCGGGATTGGCTACGAGCAGTACTTC; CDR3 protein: CASSSGIGYEQYF
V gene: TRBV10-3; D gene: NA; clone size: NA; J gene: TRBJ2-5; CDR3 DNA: TGTGCCATCGCGTCCGACAGGTACCAAGAGACCCAGTACTTC; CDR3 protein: CAIASDRYQETQYF
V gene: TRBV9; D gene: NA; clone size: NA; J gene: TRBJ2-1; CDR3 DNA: TGTGCCAGCAGCGTGGACAGTTCCCCCGACAATGAGCAGTTCTTC; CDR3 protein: CASSVDSSPDNEQFF
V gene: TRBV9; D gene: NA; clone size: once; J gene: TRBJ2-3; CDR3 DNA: TGTGCCAGCAGCGTAGGAGGGGGGGCGGTAGATACGCAGTATTTT; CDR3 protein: CASSVGGGAVDTQYF
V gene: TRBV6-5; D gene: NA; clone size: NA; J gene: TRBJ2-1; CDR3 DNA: TGTGCCAGCAGTTACTGGGGAGGTGAGCAGTTCTTC; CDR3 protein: CASSYWGGEQFF
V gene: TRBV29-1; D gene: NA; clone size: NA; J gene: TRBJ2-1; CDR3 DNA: TGCAGCGTTGGAGGTGGGGTCCCCTACAATGAGCAGTTCTTC; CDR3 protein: CSVGGGVPYNEQFF
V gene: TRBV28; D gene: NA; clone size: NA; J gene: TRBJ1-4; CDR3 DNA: TGTGCCAGCAGTTTAGATGAAAAACTGTTTTTT; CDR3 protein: CASSLDEKLFF
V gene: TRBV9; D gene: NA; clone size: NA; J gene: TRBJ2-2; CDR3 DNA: TGTGCCAGCGGTACCCTAAACACCGGGGAGCTGTTTTTT; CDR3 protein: CASGTLNTGELFF
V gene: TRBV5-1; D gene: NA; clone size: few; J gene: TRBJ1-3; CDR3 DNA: TGCGCCAGCAGCTTACCCGATTCGCTTGGAAACACCATATATTTT; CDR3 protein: CASSLPDSLGNTIYF
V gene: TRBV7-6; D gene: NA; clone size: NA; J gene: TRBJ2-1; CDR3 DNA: TGTGCCAGCAGCTTAGTTGCGGACTCCTACAATGAGCAGTTCTTC; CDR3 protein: CASSLVADSYNEQFF
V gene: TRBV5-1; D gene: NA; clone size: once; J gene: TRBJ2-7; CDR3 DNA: TGCGCCAGCAGCTTACAGGGTTCCTACGAGCAGTACTTC; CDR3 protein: CASSLQGSYEQYF